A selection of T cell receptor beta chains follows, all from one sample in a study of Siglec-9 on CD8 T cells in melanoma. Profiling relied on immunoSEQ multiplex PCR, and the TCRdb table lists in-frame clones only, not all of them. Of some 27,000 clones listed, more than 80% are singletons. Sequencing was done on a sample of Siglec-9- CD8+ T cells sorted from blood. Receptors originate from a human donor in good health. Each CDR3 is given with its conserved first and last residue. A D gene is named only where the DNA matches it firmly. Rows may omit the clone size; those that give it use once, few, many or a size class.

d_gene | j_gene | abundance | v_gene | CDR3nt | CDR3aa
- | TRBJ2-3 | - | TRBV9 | TGTGCCAGCAGCGCATACAGGGAAATAGATACGCAGTATTTT | CASSAYREIDTQYF
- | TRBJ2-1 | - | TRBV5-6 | TGTGCCAGCAGCCCCCCCCCGGGACCCTACTACAATGAGCAGTTCTTC | CASSPPPGPYYNEQFF
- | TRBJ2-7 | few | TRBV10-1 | TGCGCCAGCAGCCGAAGCAGGGAAATCTACGAGCAGTACTTC | CASSRSREIYEQYF
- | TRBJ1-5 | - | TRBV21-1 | TGTGCCAGCAGCACCTGGACAGGGGGGAAGGATAGCAATCAGCCCCAGCATTTT | CASSTWTGGKDSNQPQHF
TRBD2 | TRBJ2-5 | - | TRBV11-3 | TGTGCCAGCAGCTTCCGACTAGCGGGGGGGCCGTCAGAGACCCAGTACTTC | CASSFRLAGGPSETQYF
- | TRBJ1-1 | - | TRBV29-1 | TGCAGCGCATCGAGCAGGGGCGAGACTGAAGCTTTCTTT | CSASSRGETEAFF
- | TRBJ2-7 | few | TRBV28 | TGTGCCAGCAGTTTAACTTCGGGCTTCCACGAGCAGTACTTC | CASSLTSGFHEQYF
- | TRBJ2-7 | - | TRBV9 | TGTGCCAGCAGCGCAGGGACGGACATGTACGAGCAGTACTTC | CASSAGTDMYEQYF
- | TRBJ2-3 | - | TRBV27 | TGTGCCAGCAGTTTGGAGTTGGGGTTTAAAGATACGCAGTATTTT | CASSLELGFKDTQYF
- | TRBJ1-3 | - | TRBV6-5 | TGTGCCAGCAGTTACACCACAAGTATCGGAAACACCATATATTTT | CASSYTTSIGNTIYF
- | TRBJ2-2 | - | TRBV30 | TGTGCCTGGAGTGACAACACCGGGGAGCTGTTTTTT | CAWSDNTGELFF
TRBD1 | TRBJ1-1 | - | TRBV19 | TGTGCCAGTAGTACCGGGACAGGGGCGAACACTGAAGCTTTCTTT | CASSTGTGANTEAFF
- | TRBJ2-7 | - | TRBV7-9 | TGTGCCAGCAGCGACAGCTCCTACGAGCAGTACTTC | CASSDSSYEQYF
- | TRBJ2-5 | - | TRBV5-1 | TGCGCCAGCAGCTTAGGGACGGAAGAAGAGACCCAGTACTTC | CASSLGTEEETQYF
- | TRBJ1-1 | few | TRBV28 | TGTGCCAGCACCCGCCGGCCCAGGGGCACTGAAGCTTTCTTT | CASTRRPRGTEAFF
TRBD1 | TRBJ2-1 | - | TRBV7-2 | TGTGCCAGCAGCTTACCACCGAGGGACAGGGCGAATGAGCAGTTCTTC | CASSLPPRDRANEQFF
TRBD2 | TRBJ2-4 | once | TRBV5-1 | TGCGCCAGCAGCTTGCGGCGGGAGGGGGAAAACATTCAGTACTTC | CASSLRREGENIQYF
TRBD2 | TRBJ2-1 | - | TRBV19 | TGTGCCAGTAGTATCTCTAGCGGGGGGGCTGGAGAGCAGTTCTTC | CASSISSGGAGEQFF
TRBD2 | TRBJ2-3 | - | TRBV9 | TGTGCCAGCAGCGTGATGAGCGGGGGGGCCCCAAGCACAGATACGCAGTATTTT | CASSVMSGGAPSTDTQYF
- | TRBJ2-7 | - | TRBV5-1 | TGCGCCAGCAGCTTGGCCAAGCGTCAGCACGAGCAGTACTTC | CASSLAKRQHEQYF
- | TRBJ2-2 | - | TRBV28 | TGTGCCAGCAGTTGGGGTGGTAGATTCACCGGGGAGCTGTTTTTT | CASSWGGRFTGELFF
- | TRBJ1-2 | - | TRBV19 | TGTGCCAGTCTAAGAGGACTCCGGGACGGGGTGGACTATGGCTACACCTTC | CASLRGLRDGVDYGYTF
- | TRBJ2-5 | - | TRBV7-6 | TGTGCCAGCAGCTTAGTTGAGTCGGGGCTGGAGACCCAGTACTTC | CASSLVESGLETQYF
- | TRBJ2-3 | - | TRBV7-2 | TGTGCCAGCAAGGAGGACCCAGCTAGCACAGATACGCAGTATTTT | CASKEDPASTDTQYF
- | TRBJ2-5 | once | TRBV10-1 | TGCGCCAGCAGTGGGGAGAGTAGATCCCAAGAGACCCAGTACTTC | CASSGESRSQETQYF
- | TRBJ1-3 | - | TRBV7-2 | TGTGCCAGCAGCTTAGAGTACCGCCACCGCATCTCTGGAAACACCATATATTTT | CASSLEYRHRISGNTIYF
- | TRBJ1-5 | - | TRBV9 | TGTGCCAGCAGCGTAAGCGGGGTGGGCAATCAGCCCCAGCATTTT | CASSVSGVGNQPQHF
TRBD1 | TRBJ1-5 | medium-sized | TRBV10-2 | TGCGCCAGCTCAGCGGACAGGAATCAGCCCCAGCATTTT | CASSADRNQPQHF
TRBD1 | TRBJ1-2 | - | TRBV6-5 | TGTGCCGGTCTCGGGACAGGGGGCTTTTTGTACGGCTACACCTTC | CAGLGTGGFLYGYTF
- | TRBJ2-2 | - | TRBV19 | TGTGCCAGTAGTATACCGGGTGACGACACCGGGGAGCTGTTTTTT | CASSIPGDDTGELFF
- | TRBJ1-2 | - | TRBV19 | TGTGCCAGTAGTATAAGTCAGAGGGGATATGGCTACACCTTC | CASSISQRGYGYTF
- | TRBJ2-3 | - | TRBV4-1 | TGCGCCAGCAGCGGGACCGTTACGCAGTATTTT | CASSGTVTQYF
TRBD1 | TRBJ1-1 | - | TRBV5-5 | TGTGCCAGCAGCTTGGCCTACAGGGGAGTCACTGAAGCTTTCTTT | CASSLAYRGVTEAFF
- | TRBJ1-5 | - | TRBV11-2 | TGTGCCAGCAGCTTAGTCGGGCAGGGCGATCAGCCCCAGCATTTT | CASSLVGQGDQPQHF
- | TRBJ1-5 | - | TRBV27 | TGTGCCAGCAGTTTCGGGGGCAATCAGCCCCAGCATTTT | CASSFGGNQPQHF
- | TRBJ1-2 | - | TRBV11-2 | TGTGCCAGCAGCTTAGCAGGGTTCGTTAATGATGGCTACACCTTC | CASSLAGFVNDGYTF
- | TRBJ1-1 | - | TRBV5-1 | TGCGCCAGCAGCACCGGGGACGCATCGGGGACTGAAGCTTTCTTT | CASSTGDASGTEAFF
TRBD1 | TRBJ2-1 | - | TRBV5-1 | TGCGCCAGCAGCCTCGACTCAGACAGGGGCCGTTTCCATGAGCAGTTCTTC | CASSLDSDRGRFHEQFF
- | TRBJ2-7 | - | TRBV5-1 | TGCGCCAGCAGCTTTTCGGTCGGACAGCTTATCTACGAGCAGTACTTC | CASSFSVGQLIYEQYF
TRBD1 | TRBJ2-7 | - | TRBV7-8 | TGCGCCAGCAGAACAGGGGCCTACGAGCAGTACTTC | CASRTGAYEQYF
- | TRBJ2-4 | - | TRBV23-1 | TGCGCCAGCAGTCATTCCGAATGGGCCAAAAACATTCAGTACTTC | CASSHSEWAKNIQYF
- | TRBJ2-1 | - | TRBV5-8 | TGTGCCAGCAGCTTCGCCTACAATGAGCAGTTCTTC | CASSFAYNEQFF
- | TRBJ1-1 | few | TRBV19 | TGTGCCAGTAGGGATTTCCAGACCCACATGAACACTGAAGCTTTCTTT | CASRDFQTHMNTEAFF
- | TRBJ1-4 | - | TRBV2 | TGTGCCAGCGTGGAGTTAGGGTTTAGGGTTGGTGAAAAACTGTTTTTT | CASVELGFRVGEKLFF
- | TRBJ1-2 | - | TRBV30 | TGTGCCTGGAGTGTGGCTAATGGCTACACCTTC | CAWSVANGYTF
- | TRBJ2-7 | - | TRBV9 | TGTGCCAGCAGTTTCCGGGACATCCACTACGAGCAGTACTTC | CASSFRDIHYEQYF